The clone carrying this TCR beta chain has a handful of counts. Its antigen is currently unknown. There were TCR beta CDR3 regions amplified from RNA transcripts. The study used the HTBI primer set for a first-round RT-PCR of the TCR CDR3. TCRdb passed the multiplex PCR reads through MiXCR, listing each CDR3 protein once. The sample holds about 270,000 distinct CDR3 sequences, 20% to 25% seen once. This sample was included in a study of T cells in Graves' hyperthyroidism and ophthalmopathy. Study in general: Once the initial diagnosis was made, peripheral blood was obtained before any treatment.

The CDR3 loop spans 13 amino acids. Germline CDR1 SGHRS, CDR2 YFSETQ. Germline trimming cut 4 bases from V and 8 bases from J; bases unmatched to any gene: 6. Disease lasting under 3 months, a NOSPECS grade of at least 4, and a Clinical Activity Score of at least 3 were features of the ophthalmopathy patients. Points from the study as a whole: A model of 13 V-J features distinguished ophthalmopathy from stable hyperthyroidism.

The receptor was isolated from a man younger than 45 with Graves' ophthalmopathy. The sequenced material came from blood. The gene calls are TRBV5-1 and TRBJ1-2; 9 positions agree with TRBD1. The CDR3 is CASSGDRVKGYTF. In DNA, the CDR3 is TGCGCCAGCAGCGGGGACAGGGTGAAGGGCTACACCTTC. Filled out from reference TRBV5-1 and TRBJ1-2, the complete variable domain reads KAGVTQTPRYLIKTRGQQVTLSCSPISGHRSVSWYQQTPGQGLQFLFEYFSETQRNKGNFPGRFSGRQFSNSRSEMNVSTLELGDSALYLCASSGDRVKGYTFGSGTRLTVV.